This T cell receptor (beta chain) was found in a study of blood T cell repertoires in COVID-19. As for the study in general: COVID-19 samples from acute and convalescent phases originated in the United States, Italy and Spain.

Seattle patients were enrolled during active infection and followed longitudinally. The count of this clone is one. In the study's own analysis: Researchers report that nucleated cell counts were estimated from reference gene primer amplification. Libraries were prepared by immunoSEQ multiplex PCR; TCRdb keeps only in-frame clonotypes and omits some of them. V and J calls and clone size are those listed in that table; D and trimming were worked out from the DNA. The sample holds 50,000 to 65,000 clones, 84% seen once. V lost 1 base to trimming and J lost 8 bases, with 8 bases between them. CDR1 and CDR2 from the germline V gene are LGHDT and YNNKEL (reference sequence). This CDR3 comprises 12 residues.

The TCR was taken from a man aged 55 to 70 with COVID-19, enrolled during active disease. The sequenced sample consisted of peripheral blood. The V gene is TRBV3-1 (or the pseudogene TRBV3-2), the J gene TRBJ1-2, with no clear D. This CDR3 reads CASSQVYRGYTF. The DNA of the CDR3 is TGTGCCAGCAGCCAAGTCTACCGCGGCTACACCTTC.